This TCR beta chain was sequenced in a study of T cell responses to AZD1222 COVID-19 vaccine. The data were produced by immunoSEQ multiplex PCR, yet TCRdb's version contains in-frame clones alone and is incomplete. The table has about 78,000 clones, 82% seen once. Study outcomes and limitations: Regions 160-218 and 743-854 held dominance among vaccine-associated CD4 TCRs, which spanned spike.

A single count supports this clone. Its antigen is currently unknown. The CDR3 length is 14 residues. Per the germline V gene, CDR1 is SGDLS and CDR2 is YYNGEE. Trimming stripped 0 bases from V and 7 bases from J, with 11 bases between. The receptor was isolated from an adult in good health. The rearrangement joins TRBV9 to TRBJ1-5, with a weak D call TRBD1 (5 bases). Sample: peripheral blood, taken on day 0 of AZD1222 vaccination. The CDR3 nucleotides read TGTGCCAGCAGCGTAGAGGCAGGGCGGCAGCCCCAGCATTTT. It codes for CASSVEAGRQPQHF.